The rows below give T cell receptor beta chains drawn from one sample of a study of PD-1 blockade in mismatch repair-deficient tumors. The protocol was immunoSEQ multiplex PCR, while the TCRdb copy is restricted to in-frame clones and leaves out a portion. Altogether some 14,000 clones are present, 85% to 90% being singletons, with the ten largest covering roughly an eighth. No cognate antigen is known for these TCRs. The material sequenced was cells cultured in vitro, taken from a patient treated with pembrolizumab. All receptors come from an adult with mismatch repair-deficient cancer. Both conserved end residues are part of each CDR3. Each record gives: V gene, D gene, J gene, clone size, CDR3 DNA, CDR3 protein. D genes are given only for firm matches. Expanded clones are given a class, and other clones once, few, many or no size at all.

V: TRBV6-5
D: NA
J: TRBJ1-1
size: NA
DNA: TGTGCCAGCAGTTACAATTCCGGGGTAACTGAAGCTTTCTTT
CDR3: CASSYNSGVTEAFF

V: TRBV28
D: NA
J: TRBJ2-1
size: NA
DNA: TGTGCCAGCAGTTCCGGGTCGGCTAGCGAGTACAATGAGCAGTTCTTC
CDR3: CASSSGSASEYNEQFF

V: TRBV30
D: TRBD2
J: TRBJ2-7
size: once
DNA: TGTGCCTGGGGGACTAGCTCCTACGAGCAGTACTTC
CDR3: CAWGTSSYEQYF

V: TRBV9
D: NA
J: TRBJ2-5
size: NA
DNA: TGTGCCAGCAGCGTACCAGGAGAGACCCAGTACTTC
CDR3: CASSVPGETQYF

V: TRBV5-1
D: TRBD2
J: TRBJ2-1
size: NA
DNA: TGCGCCAGCAGCCTTAGCGGGAGGGAGAACAATGAGCAGTTCTTC
CDR3: CASSLSGRENNEQFF

V: TRBV28
D: TRBD1
J: TRBJ2-7
size: NA
DNA: TGTGCCAGCAGTTCCCCCGGGACAGATCTTTCCTACGAGCAGTACTTC
CDR3: CASSSPGTDLSYEQYF

V: TRBV6-6
D: NA
J: TRBJ2-3
size: NA
DNA: TGTGCCAGCAGTCCGAGCGGGACAGATACGCAGTATTTT
CDR3: CASSPSGTDTQYF

V: TRBV28
D: TRBD2
J: TRBJ2-7
size: once
DNA: TGTGCCAGCAGTCCCCTAAGGGAGGGGACCTACGAGCAGTACTTC
CDR3: CASSPLREGTYEQYF

V: TRBV6-1
D: NA
J: TRBJ1-1
size: NA
DNA: TGTGCCAGCACTTCGCAGGGGTCAAGAGCTTTCTTT
CDR3: CASTSQGSRAFF

V: TRBV6-1
D: NA
J: TRBJ1-2
size: NA
DNA: TGTGCCGGTTCTAGGACGGAAAACTATGGCTACACCTTC
CDR3: CAGSRTENYGYTF

V: TRBV27
D: NA
J: TRBJ2-7
size: few
DNA: TGTGCCAGCAGTTTATCTGGTCGGACCGGAGCCGAGCAGTACTTC
CDR3: CASSLSGRTGAEQYF

V: TRBV27
D: NA
J: TRBJ2-6
size: once
DNA: TGTGCCAGCAGTTTAAGTGGGGCCAACGTCCTGACTTTC
CDR3: CASSLSGANVLTF

V: TRBV6-5
D: NA
J: TRBJ2-2
size: NA
DNA: TGTGCCAGCAGCCCACAGGGGGGGGTCACCGGGGAGCTGTTTTTT
CDR3: CASSPQGGVTGELFF

V: TRBV5-1
D: TRBD1
J: TRBJ1-1
size: NA
DNA: TGCGCCAGCAGCACCGGACAGGCGTCGGAAGCTTTCTTT
CDR3: CASSTGQASEAFF

V: TRBV7-3
D: NA
J: TRBJ2-7
size: NA
DNA: TGTGCCAGCAGCTTAAACCCGGGGTTCGAGCAGTACTTC
CDR3: CASSLNPGFEQYF

V: TRBV6-5
D: TRBD1
J: TRBJ2-5
size: NA
DNA: TGTGCCAGCAGTTATGGAGGACGGGGACAGCAAGAGACCCAGTACTTC
CDR3: CASSYGGRGQQETQYF

V: TRBV6-4
D: TRBD2
J: TRBJ2-7
size: NA
DNA: TGTGCCGGGATGGTTAGCGGGAGAAAAGGGTACGAGCAGTACTTC
CDR3: CAGMVSGRKGYEQYF

V: TRBV29-1
D: NA
J: TRBJ1-2
size: NA
DNA: TGCAGCGTTGGCGACCAGTACACCTATGGCTACACCTTC
CDR3: CSVGDQYTYGYTF

V: TRBV28
D: TRBD1
J: TRBJ1-2
size: NA
DNA: TGTGCCAGCAGTTCAGGGGGCGGCTACACCTTC
CDR3: CASSSGGGYTF

V: TRBV28
D: NA
J: TRBJ2-7
size: NA
DNA: TGTGCCAGCAGTCCAGAACCACCTAGGCGGTCCCTGTACTTC
CDR3: CASSPEPPRRSLYF

V: TRBV7-9
D: TRBD1
J: TRBJ1-2
size: NA
DNA: TGTGCCAGCAGCCGCAGACAGGGCCCGATCTATGGCTACACCTTC
CDR3: CASSRRQGPIYGYTF

V: TRBV15
D: NA
J: TRBJ1-4
size: NA
DNA: TGTGCCACCAGCAGAGGTTCCGCGGGTGCTAATGAAAAACTGTTTTTT
CDR3: CATSRGSAGANEKLFF

V: TRBV9
D: NA
J: TRBJ2-1
size: NA
DNA: TGTGCCAGCAGCGTAGAAGCTCTGGGTGAGCAGTTCTTC
CDR3: CASSVEALGEQFF

V: TRBV7-9
D: NA
J: TRBJ2-1
size: NA
DNA: TGTGCCAGCAGCCCTCCTTCTCACAATGAGCAGTTCTTC
CDR3: CASSPPSHNEQFF

V: TRBV19
D: NA
J: TRBJ1-2
size: few
DNA: TGTGCCGTCTGGGAGGGGCCGTATGGCTACACCTTC
CDR3: CAVWEGPYGYTF

V: TRBV28
D: TRBD1
J: TRBJ2-5
size: NA
DNA: TGTGCCAGCAGTTTCGTGACAGGGGTATTCCAAGAGACCCAGTACTTC
CDR3: CASSFVTGVFQETQYF

V: TRBV28
D: TRBD1
J: TRBJ1-1
size: NA
DNA: TGTGCCAGCAGTGCCCTGACTTGGGACAGCTGGACTGAAGCTTTCTTT
CDR3: CASSALTWDSWTEAFF

V: TRBV29-1
D: NA
J: TRBJ2-7
size: NA
DNA: TGCAGCGTTGGCTCCATTTCCTCCTACGAGCAGTACTTC
CDR3: CSVGSISSYEQYF

V: TRBV11-2
D: NA
J: TRBJ2-2
size: NA
DNA: TGTGCCAGCAGCTTAACTGGACGAGGGACCGGGGAGCTGTTTTTT
CDR3: CASSLTGRGTGELFF

V: TRBV30
D: TRBD2
J: TRBJ2-3
size: NA
DNA: TGTGCCTGGAGTGACGGACTAGCGGGAGTTGGAGATACGCAGTATTTT
CDR3: CAWSDGLAGVGDTQYF

V: TRBV7-8
D: TRBD2
J: TRBJ2-7
size: NA
DNA: TGTGCCAGCAGCTTAGCCGACCTTAGCGGGACCCCCTACGAGCAGTACTTC
CDR3: CASSLADLSGTPYEQYF

V: TRBV10-3
D: TRBD1
J: TRBJ1-2
size: NA
DNA: TGTGCCATCAGTGCGAGACAGGGGGCAATCTATGGCTACACCTTC
CDR3: CAISARQGAIYGYTF

V: TRBV27
D: NA
J: TRBJ1-5
size: NA
DNA: TGTGCCAGCAGTTATTACTATAGTGATGGTCAGCCCCAGCATTTT
CDR3: CASSYYYSDGQPQHF

V: TRBV2
D: TRBD1
J: TRBJ2-1
size: NA
DNA: TGTGCCAGCAGAGTTACCGGGACAGGGCTGTACAATGAGCAGTTCTTC
CDR3: CASRVTGTGLYNEQFF

V: TRBV29-1
D: NA
J: TRBJ2-5
size: NA
DNA: TGCAGCGTTGCGACTGCTCAAGAGACCCAGTACTTC
CDR3: CSVATAQETQYF

V: TRBV7-6
D: NA
J: TRBJ1-3
size: NA
DNA: TGTGCCAGCAGCCCGAGCCCGGGGATCTCTGGAAACACCATATATTTT
CDR3: CASSPSPGISGNTIYF

V: TRBV7-9
D: TRBD1
J: TRBJ1-3
size: NA
DNA: TGTGCCAGCAGCTCATTACAGGGGCCTGGAAACACCATATATTTT
CDR3: CASSSLQGPGNTIYF

V: TRBV5-4
D: NA
J: TRBJ1-6
size: NA
DNA: TGTGCCAGCAGCTTGGGAACAACGGGACCTAACTTTAATTCACCCCTCCACTTT
CDR3: CASSLGTTGPNFNSPLHF

V: TRBV6-6
D: NA
J: TRBJ1-1
size: NA
DNA: TGTGCCAGCAGTCTACAGGGCCTGAACACTGAAGCTTTCTTT
CDR3: CASSLQGLNTEAFF

V: TRBV7-2
D: TRBD2
J: TRBJ2-7
size: NA
DNA: TGTGCCAGCAGCGCGCGACTAGCGGGAACCTACGAGCAGTACTTC
CDR3: CASSARLAGTYEQYF

V: TRBV7-8
D: NA
J: TRBJ2-1
size: NA
DNA: TGTGCCAGCAGCCATGAACGGCCCGGTTACAATGAGCAGTTCTTC
CDR3: CASSHERPGYNEQFF

V: TRBV5-4
D: TRBD2
J: TRBJ2-1
size: NA
DNA: TGTGCCAGCAGCTTGGGCGGGAGGTTTGGCAATGAGCAGTTCTTC
CDR3: CASSLGGRFGNEQFF

V: TRBV14
D: TRBD2
J: TRBJ2-3
size: NA
DNA: TGTGCCAGCAGCCAAGATTTAGGTTCGTCCGGACTAGCGGGAGGGCTCTCAGATACGCAGTATTTT
CDR3: CASSQDLGSSGLAGGLSDTQYF

V: TRBV12-2
D: NA
J: TRBJ2-1
size: NA
DNA: TGTGCAAGTCGTCGACTAGCGGGAGGGGGCTACAATGAGCAGTTCTTC
CDR3: CASRRLAGGGYNEQFF

V: TRBV11-3
D: NA
J: TRBJ1-4
size: NA
DNA: TGTGCCAGCAGCTTAGATAGAGCAACTAATGAAAAACTGTTTTTT
CDR3: CASSLDRATNEKLFF

V: TRBV7-2
D: NA
J: TRBJ2-7
size: large
DNA: TGTGCCAGCAGCCCACTCCTGGGAAGGGGAGAGCAGTACTTC
CDR3: CASSPLLGRGEQYF

V: TRBV5-4
D: NA
J: TRBJ2-3
size: NA
DNA: TGTGCCAGCAGGGGGGGGCGGGATGGCGGCACAGATACGCAGTATTTT
CDR3: CASRGGRDGGTDTQYF

V: TRBV9
D: TRBD1
J: TRBJ2-3
size: few
DNA: TGTGCCAGCAGCGCCGGACAGGGGCCCCCAGATACGCAGTATTTT
CDR3: CASSAGQGPPDTQYF

V: TRBV5-4
D: NA
J: TRBJ1-2
size: once
DNA: TGTGCCAGCAGCTCAAGGATGGGGGGTAACTATGGCTACACCTTC
CDR3: CASSSRMGGNYGYTF

V: TRBV7-3
D: NA
J: TRBJ2-3
size: NA
DNA: TGTGCCAGCAAAGCGGAACCTTTAGGCACAGATACGCAGTATTTT
CDR3: CASKAEPLGTDTQYF

V: TRBV28
D: NA
J: TRBJ1-1
size: NA
DNA: TGTGCCAGCAACGGCCACACTGAAGCTTTCTTT
CDR3: CASNGHTEAFF

V: TRBV5-4
D: TRBD2
J: TRBJ2-1
size: NA
DNA: TGTGCCAGCAGCTTGTTCCGTGGGGGGGATGAGCAGTTCTTC
CDR3: CASSLFRGGDEQFF